This TCR beta chain was identified during a study of persistence of HIV-infected CD4 T cells. In the study overall: Suppressive ART had lasted a median of roughly eight years.

This nonspecific control used anti-CD3/anti-CD28 bead stimulation of CD4+ T cells. Sorting of responding CD4+ T cells relied on upregulated CD40 ligand together with CD69. The libraries were made with immunoSEQ version 4 in survey mode. Clones were read by immunoSEQ multiplex PCR, and TCRdb kept only the in-frame ones, dropping some. The profile covers 37,000 or so clones, with roughly 90% appearing a single time and approximately 1.3% taken by the ten largest. Trimming left V 6 bases short and J 0 bases short, with 9 bases between. CDR1 and CDR2 from the germline V gene are SGHVS and FNYEAQ. This CDR3 region has 14 residues. For this clone: Its antigen is as yet unknown.

This clonotype was obtained from an adult man with HIV who was CMV-seropositive. This specimen consisted of CD4+ T cells sorted from PBMCs after approximately 19-hour stimulation, obtained from a patient who received antiretroviral therapy. This chain connects TRBV7-6 to TRBJ1-3; D remains unclear. CDR3 protein: CASSDHFSGNTIYF. CDR3 nucleotides: TGTGCCAGCAGTGACCATTTCTCTGGAAACACCATATATTTT.